This T cell receptor beta chain emerged from a study of radiation and T cells in renal cell carcinoma (dated by TCRdb to 2018 to 2021). Background on the whole study: Samples were obtained from a clinical trial, in which 15 Gy stereotactic body radiation therapy was delivered to primary renal cell carcinomas and nephrectomy was performed 4 weeks later. TCR beta sequencing covered 55 or so samples in total, comprising 25 or so tumors and about 27 peripheral blood samples. Across all 55 or so samples, more than 4,000,000 unique CDR3 nucleotide sequences, encoding 2.5 million to 3 million unique CDR3 amino acid sequences, were identified.

Following the manufacturer's recommendations, the immunoSEQ kit was used to generate TCR beta libraries from genomic DNA. To prepare libraries, a first multiplex PCR with proprietary primers was run, followed by a second PCR that added unique barcodes, and a bead cleanup was done after each round. A kit-provided positive control reaction and a negative control reaction were included in every sample batch. The final libraries underwent checking on an Agilent 4200 TapeStation D1000 ScreenTape, volumetric pooling, and quantification by qPCR. An Illumina NextSeq500 fitted with a MidOutput 150-cycle cartridge performed the sequencing, running 156 Read1 cycles and 15 Index1 cycles with the kit's custom primers. The pooled library was loaded at approximately 1 pM, and approximately 20% PhiX control was spiked in. The paper's processing steps were these. Vendor-processed data were analyzed in R, and a clonotype was defined as all T cells sharing the same CDR3 nucleotide sequence. For clone abundance analyses, frequencies were normalized to the 10,000 most abundant clones in each sample. Public T cell clones, averaging fewer than five per sample, were removed before analysis. An abundance difference of at least 32-fold between compartments was the criterion for calling clonotypes tumor-enriched or baseline blood-enriched. A beta-binomial differential abundance model was used to identify clonotypes that expanded or contracted between blood time points. Similarity between tumor and blood repertoires was quantified using the Baroni-Urbani and Buser coefficient, and groups were compared with two-tailed Wilcoxon tests in R. TCRdb stores this immuneACCESS table with in-frame sequences only. Part of the clones is absent; in the studies checked, under half of the shortfall reflects unresolved V genes, and no reason is known for the rest. V and J calls and clone size come straight from that table; D and trimming were deduced from the DNA. This sample has 45,000 to 55,000 clones in its table, and 80% of those were observed once. Around 28% of the sample rests with the top ten.

What this sample's time point label stands for: blood 2 weeks post-SBRT. What the treatment or condition label conveys for this sample: 15 Gy SBRT to primary tumor, nephrectomy 4 weeks later. Serial peripheral blood from radiation-treated patients was sampled at baseline, 2 weeks and 4 weeks after SBRT to track tumor-enriched clonotypes. All patients had renal cell carcinoma with clear cell pathology. Genomic DNA for TCR sequencing was prepared using the QIAamp DNA Blood Mini Kit (Qiagen). Samples were included in the analyses only if all quality control checks were passed. What the work shows at the level of the full study, not this receptor alone: No pretreatment tumor biopsies were available, so the baseline intratumoral presence of clonotypes could not be determined. The single-armed trial design could not address effects of radiation dose or scheduling on the TCR repertoire. In blood, the top tumor clonotypes increased from baseline to 2 weeks after radiation and then shrank by 4 weeks, which suggests a temporary expansion of tumor-resident clones. Blood repertoire dynamics were not followed beyond 4 weeks after treatment.

Concerning this clone itself: Its antigen is currently not known. Base qualities are missing; no much larger clone stands one base away.

The CDR3 contains 18 residues, cysteine and phenylalanine counted. CDR3 DNA only is kept here, 54 bases in frame from base 1. The TCR was taken from a woman aged 70-85 years with renal cell carcinoma. Sequences were derived from blood, sampled from a patient whose treatment included radiotherapy and nephrectomy. Recombination linked TRBV21-1 to TRBJ2-7; TRBD2 is taken as the D call from the table, unchecked against the DNA. TRBV21-1 is a pseudogene. The nucleotide sequence is TGTGCCAGCAGCAAAGCGCTTTTTGCTAGCGGGAGGGGTTACGAGCAGTACTTC. Protein translation: CASSKALFASGRGYEQYF.